The 14 T cell receptor beta chains in this list originate from one sample, sequenced in a study of CD8 T cells in ankylosing spondylitis. Findings of the study overall: There was a TCR beta motif, made of several highly homologous variants, that appeared characteristic of ankylosing spondylitis blood.

Using its own MiXCR run on the 5' RACE reads, TCRdb lists one record per CDR3 protein. Among fewer than 550,000 distinct CDR3 sequences listed, approximately 5% were seen once. Which antigens these TCRs recognize remains unknown. Sequencing was done on a sample of blood, either unsorted or a sorted T cell fraction (not recorded which). The receptor source for this set is a male donor with ankylosing spondylitis.

This clonotype was observed a handful of times. The chain links TRBV19 to TRBJ1-2, with D uncertain. This CDR3 has 14 residues. The V gene lost 2 bases and the J gene lost 4 bases, with 11 bases spanning the gap. Germline CDR1 and CDR2: LNHDA and SQIVND (reference sequence). The CDR3 loop is CASSIRTGIYGYTF. The CDR3 DNA reads as TGTGCCAGTAGTATAAGAACGGGGATCTATGGCTACACCTTC.

This clonotype was counted at least ten times. The gene calls are TRBV29-1 and TRBJ1-2; no reliable D call. This CDR3 contains 11 residues. The germline V gene encodes CDR1 SQVTM and CDR2 ANQGSEA. Trimming took 7 bases from V and 1 from J, leaving 7 bases between them. DNA of the CDR3: TGCAGCGCCCAATTTAACTATGGCTACACCTTC. As protein: CSAQFNYGYTF.

This clonotype was seen many times. V gene TRBV6-5 combines with J gene TRBJ2-3; D might be TRBD1 (5 bases). Per germline, CDR1 MNHEY and CDR2 SVGAGI. CDR3 length: 14 amino acids. The V end lost 0 bases, the J end lost 5 bases, and 9 bases lay between the germline ends. Written as DNA, the CDR3 is TGTGCCAGCAGTTACTCGACAGCTGGAGATACGCAGTATTTT. This gives the protein CASSYSTAGDTQYF.

This clonotype was observed at least ten times. V gene TRBV9 combines with J gene TRBJ1-1, with D uncertain. V was trimmed by 6 bases and J by 1 base, leaving 13 bases between them. Germline loops: CDR1 SGDLS, CDR2 YYNGEE. The length of the CDR3 is 14 residues. The DNA of the CDR3 is TGTGCCAGCAACAAAGGGCCTGCGAACACTGAAGCTTTCTTT. It specifies CASNKGPANTEAFF. The full variable domain, with the rest looked up from reference TRBV9 and TRBJ1-1, is DSGVTQTPKHLITATGQRVTLRCSPRSGDLSVYWYQQSLDQGLQFLIQYYNGEERAKGNILERFSAQQFPDLHSELNLSSLELGDSALYFCASNKGPANTEAFFGQGTRLTVV.

At least ten counts were recorded for this clonotype. The chain combines TRBV4-3 with TRBJ2-1; D not certain. The CDR3 totals 14 residues. The germline V gene encodes CDR1 LGHNA and CDR2 YSLEER. V was cut by 0 bases and J by 5 bases, with 8 bases left in between. DNA for the CDR3: TGCGCCAGCAGCCAAGAGTCAGCCCACAATGAGCAGTTCTTC. Protein: CASSQESAHNEQFF.

With regard to this clonotype: A clone one base away is much larger, so this may be a read error. This chain connects TRBV12-3 or TRBV12-4 to TRBJ2-2; TRBD1 matches at 10 bases. The CDR3 sequence is 18 residues long. The chain's CDR3 is CAISFGDRGPVPPGELFF. CDR3 bases: TGTGCCATCAGTTTTGGGGACAGGGGCCCCGTTCCCCCCGGGGAGCTGTTTTTT.

This clonotype was recorded many times. The chain has TRBV15 and TRBJ1-1; 10 nucleotides agree with TRBD1. Trimming removed 1 base from V and 3 bases from J; junction bases left unmatched: 2. The length of the CDR3 is 15 residues. Germline V gene data show CDR1 as LNHNV and CDR2 as YYDKDF (reference sequence). CDR3 nucleotide sequence: TGTGCCACCAGCAGAGGGACAGGGGGGGACACTGAAGCTTTCTTT. It specifies CATSRGTGGDTEAFF. Together with reference TRBV15 and TRBJ1-1, the CDR3 gives the full variable domain: DAMVIQNPRYQVTQFGKPVTLSCSQTLNHNVMYWYQQKSSQAPKLLFHYYDKDFNNEADTPDNFQSRRPNTSFCFLDIRSPGLGDTAMYLCATSRGTGGDTEAFFGQGTRLTVV.

In this sample, this clonotype turned up many times. The rearrangement joins TRBV4-2 to TRBJ1-1; 8 nucleotides align to TRBD1. Trimming removed 5 bases from V and 0 bases from J; junction bases left unmatched: 2. CDR3 length: 14 residues. The germline gives CDR1 LGHNA, CDR2 YNFKEQ. The DNA for the CDR3 is TGTGCCAGCAGCGGACAGGGAATGAACACTGAAGCTTTCTTT. As protein: CASSGQGMNTEAFF.

For this clonotype: A much larger clone is a single base away; this may be a read error. This chain's CDR3 is CASSLGWDPDTQYF. CDR3 nucleotide sequence: TGTGCCAGCAGCTTAGGATGGGATCCAGATACGCAGTATTTT. V is TRBV7-8 and J is TRBJ2-3; no clear D. V was clipped by 1 base and J by 4 bases, with 9 bases between them. The germline V gene encodes CDR1 SGHVS and CDR2 FQNEAQ. CDR3 length equals 14 residues.

There are a few counts of this clonotype. The CDR3 sequence: CASSLRVRLAGEEYEQYF. The CDR3 DNA reads TGTGCCAGCAGCTTAAGAGTTAGGCTAGCGGGAGAGGAATACGAGCAGTACTTC. The chain employs TRBV11-2 and TRBJ2-7, with TRBD2 matching over 10 bases. CDR1 and CDR2 from the germline V gene are SGHAT and FQNNGV. The junction had 14 bases not matched to a gene; V was cut back by 2 bases and J by 4 bases. This CDR3 contains 18 residues.

This clonotype was seen many times. The rearrangement links TRBV7-9 to TRBJ1-6, with D unresolved. CDR1 and CDR2 from the germline V gene are SEHNR and FQNEAQ (reference sequence). The CDR3 sequence is 14 residues long. V lost 5 bases and J lost 8, with 13 bases in between. The CDR3 reads CASSLGLGDSPLHF. CDR3 coding DNA: TGTGCCAGCAGCCTGGGCCTCGGAGATTCACCCCTCCACTTT.

This clonotype has a count of ten or more. The chain joins TRBV5-4 to TRBJ2-5, with TRBD1 as a possible D gene (6 bases). Germline assignment: CDR1 SGHNT and CDR2 YYREEE (reference sequence). V lost 4 bases and J lost 2, with 12 bases in between. The CDR3 sequence is 14 residues long. The CDR3, as DNA: TGTGCCAGCAGCCTGCCCCAGGGGCAAGAGACCCAGTACTTC. This codes for CASSLPQGQETQYF.

This clonotype occurred many times. CDR3 sequence (DNA): TGCAGCGTTGGAAGGGGCGGGACAGGGCTTGGCTACACCTTC. Its translation is CSVGRGGTGLGYTF. The chain carries TRBV29-1 and TRBJ1-2, with 9 bases aligning to TRBD1. Trimming cost V 4 bases and J 7 bases; bases outside gene matches: 10. The CDR3 covers 14 residues. Germline V gives CDR1 SQVTM, CDR2 ANQGSEA.

This clonotype was seen ten or more times. DNA for the CDR3: TGTGCCAGTAGTCTACCGGCCGGGGAGCTGTTTTTT. Its translation: CASSLPAGELFF. V usage is TRBV19 and J usage is TRBJ2-2, with no clear D. Germline V CDR1 and CDR2: LNHDA, SQIVND (reference sequence). The V gene lost 5 bases and the J gene lost 6 bases, with 7 bases spanning the gap. This CDR3 has 12 amino acids.